Following are 26 T cell receptor beta chains from one sample sequenced in a study of T cell repertoires in cytomegalovirus infection (dated by TCRdb to about 2019). These reads were obtained on an Illumina HiSeq 1500. TCRdb reprocessed the public reads (quality trimming at Q25 with fastp, clone calling with MiXCR) and kept in-frame beta chains. Each entry merges the rows of one CDR3 protein and shows their most common DNA and genes. The sample contains some 200,000 distinct CDR3 sequences, more than 9% of them found a single time. Of the sample, approximately 4.2% falls within the top ten clones. The sequenced material came from PBMCs. These receptors were taken from a human donor in good health (CMV status not recorded). Some clones in this sample may be carry-over from other donors' samples.

This rearrangement joins TRBV5-6 to TRBJ2-3; either TRBD1 or TRBD2 may supply D (6 bases each). Trimming took off 1 base at V and 1 base at J, with 13 bases between the two ends. The CDR3 totals 16 residues. Germline CDR1 reads SGHDT; CDR2 reads YYEEEE. The DNA of the CDR3 is TGTGCCAGCAGCTTGAGGGGGGACTCCCGCACAGATACGCAGTATTTT. Encoded protein: CASSLRGDSRTDTQYF.

This clonotype was seen many times. The chain uses TRBV7-9 and TRBJ1-2; D may be TRBD1 (6 bases). This CDR3 is 16 amino acids long. Germline CDR1 SEHNR, CDR2 FQNEAQ (reference sequence). V lost 1 base and J lost 4, with 16 bases in between. CDR3 in amino acids: CASSLVVGQGSYGYTF. CDR3 DNA: TGTGCCAGCAGCTTAGTTGTGGGTCAGGGGAGCTATGGCTACACCTTC.

This clonotype was picked up many times. The V and J genes are TRBV11-3 and TRBJ1-5, with a weak D call TRBD1 (5 bases). V was trimmed by 7 bases and J by 6 bases, leaving 40 bases between them. The V gene's germline CDR1 is SGHNT and CDR2 YENEEA. This CDR3 is built from 22 residues. The CDR3 DNA reads TGTGCCAGCACCTATCAGTTCCGGGGGAGAGACAGACGAGTTTTCCTGGGTCAGCCCCAGCATTTT. It specifies CASTYQFRGRDRRVFLGQPQHF.

The rearrangement uses TRBV7-3 and TRBJ2-1, with 8 bases that match TRBD2. Trimming at V came to 9 bases and at J to 10 bases, leaving 11 bases not matched to a gene. Germline V gene sequence: CDR1 SGHTA, CDR2 FQGTGA. The CDR3 has 13 residues. The CDR3 DNA reads as TGTGCCAGTCGGACTAGCCCCGTTAAGGAGCAGTTCTTC. This codes for CASRTSPVKEQFF.

This clonotype showed up many times. The chain couples TRBV27 to TRBJ2-1, with 7 positions matching TRBD1. Per the germline V gene, CDR1 is MNHEY and CDR2 is SMNVEV (reference sequence). The CDR3 has 16 amino acids. The J segment lost 0 bases and the V segment lost 5 bases, leaving 7 bases of the junction unmatched. The DNA for the CDR3 is TGTGCCAGCAGTCCCAGGGGGAGTAACTCCTACAATGAGCAGTTCTTC. As protein: CASSPRGSNSYNEQFF.

On this clonotype itself: At one end the junction does not follow the germline gene, possibly because of a read error. This chain joins TRBV7-6 and TRBJ2-5; 7 nucleotides align to TRBD1. The CDR3 sequence is 13 residues long. CDR1 and CDR2 from the germline V gene are SGHVS and FNYEAQ. Written as DNA, the CDR3 is TGTGCTAGCAGCTTCGACAGGGCCGGGGCCCAGTACTTC. Translation: CASSFDRAGAQYF.

CDR3 coding DNA: TGCAGTGCTCTAAACAGGGGTGGAAATGAAAAACTGTTTTTT. It is translated as CSALNRGGNEKLFF. V is TRBV20-1 and J is TRBJ1-4; 7 bases match TRBD1. J was trimmed by 5 bases and V by 5 bases; bases with no gene match: 8. Germline V lookup: CDR1 DFQATT, CDR2 SNEGSKA (reference sequence). This CDR3 spans 14 amino acids.

This clonotype came up many times. V and J are TRBV29-1 and TRBJ2-5; a possible D gene is TRBD2 (6 bases). V was shortened by 7 bases and J by 1 base, with 10 bases between the two germline ends. Germline V gene sequence: CDR1 SQVTM, CDR2 ANQGSEA. The CDR3 contains 12 residues. CDR3 sequence (DNA): TGCAGCGCCGGAGGGGCCCAAGAGACCCAGTACTTC. This encodes CSAGGAQETQYF.

The V call is TRBV24-1, the J call TRBJ2-1; tentatively, D is TRBD2 (6 bases). Germline lookup yields CDR1 KGHDR and CDR2 SFDVKD. The V gene lost 1 base and the J gene lost 6 bases, with 12 bases spanning the gap. The CDR3 is 15 amino acids. This CDR3 is CATSDFPAGVNEQFF. As DNA, the CDR3 is TGTGCCACCAGTGATTTCCCAGCGGGCGTCAATGAGCAGTTCTTC.

The table lists this clonotype with many counts. This chain links TRBV7-6 with TRBJ2-4; 11 bases map to TRBD2. The germline V gene encodes CDR1 SGHVS and CDR2 FNYEAQ. The CDR3 sequence is 15 residues long. Losses at the gene ends were 5 bases for V and 10 bases for J; bases not matched to a gene: 10. Here the CDR3 DNA reads TGTGCCAGCAGCGAGGGCGGGACTAGCGGCCTTATTCAGTACTTC. Translation: CASSEGGTSGLIQYF.

This clonotype was detected many times. The V gene is TRBV6-1, the J gene TRBJ1-2, with D unclear. V was cut by 6 bases and J by 4 bases, with 12 bases left in between. The CDR3 totals 13 residues. Germline CDR1 reads MNHNS; CDR2 reads SASEGT. The CDR3 DNA reads TGTGCCAGCAGCTCGGGAGGGATCTATGGCTACACCTTC. Protein sequence: CASSSGGIYGYTF.

This clonotype was counted a single time. A much larger clone lies a single base off, so this may be a read error. The rearrangement links TRBV20-1 to TRBJ1-2; D gene unclear. This CDR3 region has 11 residues. Germline V gene sequence: CDR1 DFQATT, CDR2 SNEGSKA (reference sequence). CDR3 sequence (DNA): TGCAGTGGGAGGTTCATCTATGTCTACACCTTC. It translates to CSGRFIYVYTF.

V and J are TRBV7-2 and TRBJ1-2, with D tentatively TRBD1 (6 bases). CDR1 and CDR2 (germline): SGHTA, FQGNSA. V was cut by 5 bases and J by 8 bases, with 18 bases left in between. This CDR3 comprises 14 residues. The CDR3 here is CASSPRGATGGYTF. For the CDR3, the DNA is TGTGCCAGCAGCCCGAGGGGGGCGACGGGAGGCTACACCTTC.

The chain recombines TRBV29-1 with TRBJ1-5; D gene unclear. CDR1 is SQVTM, CDR2 ANQGSEA, per germline. CDR3 length: 12 residues. Deletions cut 7 bases from V and 5 bases from J, with 12 bases between. CDR3 residues: CSAGGGDQPQHF. As DNA, the CDR3 is TGCAGCGCCGGAGGCGGCGATCAGCCCCAGCATTTT. Filled out from reference TRBV29-1 and TRBJ1-5, the complete variable domain reads SAVISQKPSRDICQRGTSLTIQCQVDSQVTMMFWYRQQPGQSLTLIATANQGSEATYESGFVIDKFPISRPNLTFSTLTVSNMSPEDSSIYLCSAGGGDQPQHFGDGTRLSIL.

The sample holds one count of this clonotype. One end of the junction is discordant with germline, which a read error may explain. The genes are TRBV7-2 and TRBJ2-7; 7 bases are shared with TRBD1. This CDR3 has 15 residues. Germline V gene lookup returns CDR1 SGHTA and CDR2 FQGNSA. As DNA, the CDR3 is TGTGCCAGCAGCCTGAGCCCGGGACAGTCTTACGGGCAGTACTTC. It translates to CASSLSPGQSYGQYF.

This clonotype was recorded at least ten times. The chain employs TRBV7-2 and TRBJ1-1, with D possibly being TRBD1 (6 bases). The CDR3 is made up of 18 amino acids. Deletions cut 6 bases from V and 0 bases from J, with 23 bases between. From germline, CDR1 is SGHTA and CDR2 FQGNSA. The CDR3 DNA reads TGTGCCAGCAGTAAACGCGGGGGGTGGGGGCTGATGAACACTGAAGCTTTCTTT. Amino acids: CASSKRGGWGLMNTEAFF.

This clonotype was counted between two and nine times. The CDR3 nucleotides are TGCGCCAGCAGCTTGGCCTCAGCCCGGGCCGAGCAGTACTTC. As protein: CASSLASARAEQYF. The chain carries TRBV5-1 and TRBJ2-7; D is unclear. The CDR3 runs 14 residues. Trimming cost V 0 bases and J 6 bases, with 13 bases left between them. Germline assignment: CDR1 SGHRS and CDR2 YFSETQ. The full variable domain, in which reference TRBV5-1 and TRBJ2-7 provide the parts outside the CDR3, is KAGVTQTPRYLIKTRGQQVTLSCSPISGHRSVSWYQQTPGQGLQFLFEYFSETQRNKGNFPGRFSGRQFSNSRSEMNVSTLELGDSALYLCASSLASARAEQYFGPGTRLTVT.

This clonotype was seen at least ten times. The chain carries TRBV19 and TRBJ1-4; D gene uncertain. The CDR3 is 16 residues long. Germline V gene lookup returns CDR1 LNHDA and CDR2 SQIVND (reference sequence). Trimming left V 10 bases short and J 0 bases short, with 18 bases between. The CDR3: CATTNLPGATNEKLFF. The CDR3 DNA sequence: TGTGCCACAACCAACCTCCCGGGAGCAACTAATGAAAAACTGTTTTTT. The variable domain in full, completed from reference TRBV19 and TRBJ1-4, reads DGGITQSPKYLFRKEGQNVTLSCEQNLNHDAMYWYRQDPGQGLRLIYYSQIVNDFQKGDIAEGYSVSREKKESFPLTVTSAQKNPTAFYLCATTNLPGATNEKLFFGSGTQLSVL.

This clonotype was counted only a few times. This chain links TRBV5-1 with TRBJ2-7, with D unresolved. V lost 0 bases and J 0 bases, leaving 10 bases between the germline ends. The CDR3 runs to 15 residues. Germline V gene lookup returns CDR1 SGHRS and CDR2 YFSETQ. Here the CDR3 DNA reads TGCGCCAGCAGCTTGGTGGCGGAAGCCTCCTACGAGCAGTACTTC. Translating it yields CASSLVAEASYEQYF.

This chain connects TRBV27 to TRBJ1-2, with D possibly TRBD1 on 6 matching bases. V lost 3 bases to trimming and J lost 4 bases, with 9 bases between them. Germline-derived CDR1 and CDR2 are MNHEY and SMNVEV (reference sequence). The CDR3 runs to 13 residues. The DNA for the CDR3 is TGTGCCAGCAGTTTCGCACAGGGCTATGGCTACACCTTC. It translates to CASSFAQGYGYTF.

The sample holds many counts of this clonotype. The V and J genes are TRBV28 and TRBJ2-7; 13 nucleotides agree with TRBD2. With 6 bases clipped from V and 1 base from J, the junction kept 3 bases outside the gene matches. Per the germline V gene, CDR1 is MDHEN and CDR2 is SYDVKM. This CDR3 is 15 amino acids long. The CDR3: CASSSGLAGSYEQYF. The CDR3 coding sequence is TGTGCCAGCAGCTCGGGACTAGCGGGGTCCTACGAGCAGTACTTC.

Remarks on this clonotype: At one end, the junction sequence differs from germline, possibly due to a read error. The V gene is TRBV6-1, the J gene TRBJ1-1; 9 nucleotides agree with TRBD1. The CDR3 spans 13 residues. Per the germline V gene, CDR1 is MNHNS and CDR2 is SASEGT. This CDR3 is CASRGQGITEALF. The CDR3 coding sequence is TGTGCCAGCAGGGGACAGGGAATCACTGAAGCTCTCTTT.

This clonotype was counted many times. The chain employs TRBV6-2 or TRBV6-3 and TRBJ1-5, with D uncertain. V lost 6 bases, J lost 11 bases, and 20 bases lay in between. From germline, CDR1 is MNHEY and CDR2 SVGEGT. CDR3 size: 14 residues. The CDR3 nucleotides are TGTGCCAGCAGAGGGAGTGGGAGTGACGGGACCCAGCATTTT. This gives the protein CASRGSGSDGTQHF.

Only a few counts were recorded for this clonotype. This rearrangement joins TRBV28 to TRBJ2-3; 7 bases are a match to TRBD2. Per germline, CDR1 MDHEN and CDR2 SYDVKM. Trimming took 3 bases from V and 5 from J; bases not matched to a gene: 8. The CDR3 loop spans 15 amino acids. The CDR3 region has the DNA TGTGCCAGCAGTTTCGCCGGGACTACCCAAGATACGCAGTATTTT. Translated, it gives CASSFAGTTQDTQYF. The full variable domain, rest sourced from reference TRBV28 and TRBJ2-3, is DVKVTQSSRYLVKRTGEKVFLECVQDMDHENMFWYRQDPGLGLRLIYFSYDVKMKEKGDIPEGYSVSREKKERFSLILESASTNQTSMYLCASSFAGTTQDTQYFGPGTRLTVL.

This clonotype has a handful of counts. V is TRBV28 and J is TRBJ2-7; TRBD1 agrees at 7 bases. The CDR3 totals 16 residues. V gave up 2 bases and J gave up 0 bases; unmatched junction bases: 7. The germline CDR1 and CDR2 sequences are MDHEN and SYDVKM. In nucleotides, the CDR3 is TGTGCCAGCAGTTTAATTAGGGGGCAGAGCTCCTACGAGCAGTACTTC. Protein sequence: CASSLIRGQSSYEQYF.

This clonotype has ten or more counts. CDR3 sequence: CASTISTLKVQSYTEAFF. The CDR3, as DNA: TGTGCCAGCACGATTTCTACACTGAAGGTCCAGTCCTACACTGAAGCTTTCTTT. V gene TRBV6-2 or TRBV6-3 combines with J gene TRBJ1-1; D remains ambiguous. Deletions cut 7 bases from V and 3 bases from J, with 27 bases between. The CDR3 spans 18 residues. Germline V gene data show CDR1 as MNHEY and CDR2 as SVGEGT.